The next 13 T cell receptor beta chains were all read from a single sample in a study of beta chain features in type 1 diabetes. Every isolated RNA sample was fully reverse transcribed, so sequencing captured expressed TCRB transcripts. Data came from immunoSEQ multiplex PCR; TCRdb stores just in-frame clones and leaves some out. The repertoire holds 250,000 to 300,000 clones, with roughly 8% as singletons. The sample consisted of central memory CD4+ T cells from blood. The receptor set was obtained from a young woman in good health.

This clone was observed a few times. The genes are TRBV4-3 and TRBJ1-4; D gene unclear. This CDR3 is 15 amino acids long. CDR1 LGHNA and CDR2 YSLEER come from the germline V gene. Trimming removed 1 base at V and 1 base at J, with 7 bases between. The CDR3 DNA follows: TGCGCCAGCAGCCAAGTCAGGATAACTAATGAAAAACTGTTTTTT. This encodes CASSQVRITNEKLFF.

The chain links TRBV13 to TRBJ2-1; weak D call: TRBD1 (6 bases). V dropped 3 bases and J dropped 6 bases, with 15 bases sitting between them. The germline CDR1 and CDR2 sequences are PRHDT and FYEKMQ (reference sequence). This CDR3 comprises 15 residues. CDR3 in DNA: TGTGCCAGCAGCTTTACAGGGATCCTTAGCAATGAGCAGTTCTTC. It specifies CASSFTGILSNEQFF.

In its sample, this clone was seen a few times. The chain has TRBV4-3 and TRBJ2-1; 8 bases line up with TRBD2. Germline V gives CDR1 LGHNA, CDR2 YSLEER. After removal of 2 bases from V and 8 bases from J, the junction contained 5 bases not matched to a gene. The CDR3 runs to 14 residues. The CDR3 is CASSQPGGLYEQFF. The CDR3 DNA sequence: TGCGCCAGCAGCCAACCGGGGGGGCTATATGAGCAGTTCTTC.

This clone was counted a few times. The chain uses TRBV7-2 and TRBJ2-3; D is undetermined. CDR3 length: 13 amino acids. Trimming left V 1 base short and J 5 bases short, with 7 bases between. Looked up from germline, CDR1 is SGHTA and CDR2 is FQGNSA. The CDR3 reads CASSLERQDTQYF. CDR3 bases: TGTGCCAGCAGCTTAGAACGCCAAGATACGCAGTATTTT.

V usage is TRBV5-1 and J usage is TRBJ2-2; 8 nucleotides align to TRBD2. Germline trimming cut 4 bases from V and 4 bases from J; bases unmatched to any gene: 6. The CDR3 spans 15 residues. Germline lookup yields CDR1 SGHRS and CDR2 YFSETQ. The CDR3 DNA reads TGCGCCAGCAGCCTGGGGGCGGGAGGCACCGGGGAGCTGTTTTTT. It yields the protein CASSLGAGGTGELFF.

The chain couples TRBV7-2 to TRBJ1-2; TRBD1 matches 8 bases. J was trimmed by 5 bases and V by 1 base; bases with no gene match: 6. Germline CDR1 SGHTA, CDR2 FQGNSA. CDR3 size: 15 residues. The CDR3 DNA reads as TGTGCCAGCAGCTTAGGGGACAGGTGGGGTTATGGCTACACCTTC. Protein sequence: CASSLGDRWGYGYTF. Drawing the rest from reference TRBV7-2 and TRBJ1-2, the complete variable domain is GAGVSQSPSNKVTEKGKDVELRCDPISGHTALYWYRQSLGQGLEFLIYFQGNSAPDKSGLPSDRFSAERTGGSVSTLTIQRTQQEDSAVYLCASSLGDRWGYGYTFGSGTRLTVV.

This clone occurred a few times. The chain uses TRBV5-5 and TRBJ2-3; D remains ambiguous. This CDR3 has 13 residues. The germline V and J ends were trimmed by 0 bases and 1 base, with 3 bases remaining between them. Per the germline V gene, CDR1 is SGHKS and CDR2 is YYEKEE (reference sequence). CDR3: CASSLGGTDTQYF. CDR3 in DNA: TGTGCCAGCAGCTTGGGTGGCACAGATACGCAGTATTTT.

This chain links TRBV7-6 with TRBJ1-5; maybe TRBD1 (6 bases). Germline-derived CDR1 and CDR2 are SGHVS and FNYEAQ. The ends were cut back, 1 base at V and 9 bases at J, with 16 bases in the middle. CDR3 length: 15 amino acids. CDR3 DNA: TGTGCCAGCAGCTTAGATGGGACAATCGGATCGCCCCAGCATTTT. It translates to CASSLDGTIGSPQHF.

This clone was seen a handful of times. The CDR3, as DNA: TGTGCCAGCAGTGGACGACAGGGTTTGAGCTACACCTTC. Translating gives CASSGRQGLSYTF. The chain is built from TRBV6-5 and TRBJ1-2; TRBD1 aligns across 7 bases. Unmatched junction bases numbered 9, after V lost 5 bases and J lost 9 bases. Germline-derived CDR1 and CDR2 are MNHEY and SVGAGI. The CDR3 sequence is 13 residues long.

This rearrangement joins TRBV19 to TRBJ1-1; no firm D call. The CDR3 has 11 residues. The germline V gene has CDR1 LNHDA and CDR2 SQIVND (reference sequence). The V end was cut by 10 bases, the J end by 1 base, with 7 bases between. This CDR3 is CATRRNTEAFF. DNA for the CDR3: TGTGCCACAAGAAGGAACACTGAAGCTTTCTTT.

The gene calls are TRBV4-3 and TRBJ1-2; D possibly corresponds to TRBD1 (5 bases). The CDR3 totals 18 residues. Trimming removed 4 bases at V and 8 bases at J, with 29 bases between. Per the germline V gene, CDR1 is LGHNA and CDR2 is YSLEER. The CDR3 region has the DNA TGCGCCAGCAGCCCGGACTTAAGTTCCGGGGCACTATTTAGGGGCTACACCTTC. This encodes CASSPDLSSGALFRGYTF.

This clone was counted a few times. The CDR3 loop is CASSQADGYGYTF. Here the CDR3 DNA reads TGTGCCAGCAGCCAAGCCGACGGCTATGGCTACACCTTC. The chain employs TRBV14 and TRBJ1-2; D call uncertain. Germline-derived CDR1 and CDR2 are SGHDN and FVKESK. This CDR3 contains 13 residues. V gave up 1 base and J gave up 4 bases, with 7 bases separating them.

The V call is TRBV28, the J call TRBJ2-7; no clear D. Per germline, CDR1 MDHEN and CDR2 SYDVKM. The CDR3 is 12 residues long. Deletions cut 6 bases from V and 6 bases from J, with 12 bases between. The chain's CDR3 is CASSPPVGEQYV. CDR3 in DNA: TGTGCCAGCAGCCCCCCCGTAGGCGAGCAGTACGTC.